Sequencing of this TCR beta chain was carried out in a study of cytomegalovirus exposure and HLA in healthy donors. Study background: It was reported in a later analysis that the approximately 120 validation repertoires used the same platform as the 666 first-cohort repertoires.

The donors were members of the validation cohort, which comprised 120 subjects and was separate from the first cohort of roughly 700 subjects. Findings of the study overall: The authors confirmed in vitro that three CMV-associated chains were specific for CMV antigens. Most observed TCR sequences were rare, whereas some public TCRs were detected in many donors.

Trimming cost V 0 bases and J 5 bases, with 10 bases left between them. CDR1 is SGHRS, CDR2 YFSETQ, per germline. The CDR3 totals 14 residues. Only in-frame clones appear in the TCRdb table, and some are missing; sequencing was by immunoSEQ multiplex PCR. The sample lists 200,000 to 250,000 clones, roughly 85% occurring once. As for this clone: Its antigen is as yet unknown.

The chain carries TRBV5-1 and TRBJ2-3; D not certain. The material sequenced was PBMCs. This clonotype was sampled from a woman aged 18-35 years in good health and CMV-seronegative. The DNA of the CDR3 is TGCGCCAGCAGCTTGGGTCGATTCCGAGATACGCAGTATTTT. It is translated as CASSLGRFRDTQYF. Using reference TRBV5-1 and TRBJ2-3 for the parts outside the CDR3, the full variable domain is KAGVTQTPRYLIKTRGQQVTLSCSPISGHRSVSWYQQTPGQGLQFLFEYFSETQRNKGNFPGRFSGRQFSNSRSEMNVSTLELGDSALYLCASSLGRFRDTQYFGPGTRLTVL.